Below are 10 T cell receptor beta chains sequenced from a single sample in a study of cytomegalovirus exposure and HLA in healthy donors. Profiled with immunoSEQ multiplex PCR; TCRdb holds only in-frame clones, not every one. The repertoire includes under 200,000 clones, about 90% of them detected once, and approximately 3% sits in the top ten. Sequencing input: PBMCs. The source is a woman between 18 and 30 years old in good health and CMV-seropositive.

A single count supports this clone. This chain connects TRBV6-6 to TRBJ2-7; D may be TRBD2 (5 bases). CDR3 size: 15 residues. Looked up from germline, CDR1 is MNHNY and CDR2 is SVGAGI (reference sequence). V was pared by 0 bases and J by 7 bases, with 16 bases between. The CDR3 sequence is CASSYSTRGPGEQYF. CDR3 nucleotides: TGTGCCAGCAGTTACTCGACTCGCGGTCCGGGAGAGCAGTACTTC.

The CDR3 coding sequence is TGCAGCGTGTGGCGGGGGAAGGAGCAGTTCTTC. It yields the protein CSVWRGKEQFF. The chain employs TRBV29-1 and TRBJ2-1; TRBD2 matches 7 bases. The trim removed 6 bases at V and 10 bases at J, leaving 6 bases unmatched. The V gene's germline CDR1 is SQVTM and CDR2 ANQGSEA. The CDR3 totals 11 residues.

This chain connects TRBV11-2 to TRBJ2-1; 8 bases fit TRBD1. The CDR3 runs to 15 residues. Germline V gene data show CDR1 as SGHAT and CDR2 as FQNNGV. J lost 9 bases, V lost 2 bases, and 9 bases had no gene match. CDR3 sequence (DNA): TGTGCCAGCAGCTTATTCGGGACAGGAAGTGGTGAGCAGTTCTTC. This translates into CASSLFGTGSGEQFF. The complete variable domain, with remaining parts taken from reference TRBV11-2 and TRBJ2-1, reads EAGVAQSPRYKIIEKRQSVAFWCNPISGHATLYWYQQILGQGPKLLIQFQNNGVVDDSQLPKDRFSAERLKGVDSTLKIQPAKLEDSAVYLCASSLFGTGSGEQFFGPGTRLTVL.

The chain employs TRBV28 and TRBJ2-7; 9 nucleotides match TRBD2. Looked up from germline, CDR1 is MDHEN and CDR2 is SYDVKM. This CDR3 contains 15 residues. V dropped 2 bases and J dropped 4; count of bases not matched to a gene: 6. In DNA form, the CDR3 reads TGTGCCAGCAGTTTAGAGGTAGCGGGAGAGTACGAGCAGTACTTC. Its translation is CASSLEVAGEYEQYF.

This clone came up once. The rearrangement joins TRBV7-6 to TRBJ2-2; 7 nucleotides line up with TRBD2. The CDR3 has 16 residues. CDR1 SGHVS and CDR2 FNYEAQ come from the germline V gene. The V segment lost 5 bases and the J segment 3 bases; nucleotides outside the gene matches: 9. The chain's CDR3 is CASSATGGRYTGELFF. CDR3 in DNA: TGTGCCAGCAGCGCGACCGGCGGGAGATACACCGGGGAGCTGTTTTTT.

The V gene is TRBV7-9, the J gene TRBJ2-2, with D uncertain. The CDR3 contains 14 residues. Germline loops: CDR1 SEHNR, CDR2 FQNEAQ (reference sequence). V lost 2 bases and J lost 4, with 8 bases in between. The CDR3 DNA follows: TGTGCCAGCAGCTTAAGAGAAACCACCGGGGAGCTGTTTTTT. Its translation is CASSLRETTGELFF.

This CDR3 reads CASSATTGAYGYTF. The CDR3 DNA reads TGTGCCAGCAGCGCTACGACAGGGGCCTATGGCTACACCTTC. The genes are TRBV14 and TRBJ1-2, with 8 bases matching TRBD1. Germline CDR1 is SGHDN and CDR2 is FVKESK. The length of the CDR3 is 14 residues. Trimming removed 5 bases from V and 4 bases from J; junction bases left unmatched: 6.

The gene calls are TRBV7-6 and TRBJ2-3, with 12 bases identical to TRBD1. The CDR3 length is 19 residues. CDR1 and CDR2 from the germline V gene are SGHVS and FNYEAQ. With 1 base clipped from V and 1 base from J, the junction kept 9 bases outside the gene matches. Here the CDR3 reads CASSLVSGTGGRGTDTQYF. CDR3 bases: TGTGCCAGCAGCTTAGTTTCGGGGACAGGGGGCCGGGGCACAGATACGCAGTATTTT.

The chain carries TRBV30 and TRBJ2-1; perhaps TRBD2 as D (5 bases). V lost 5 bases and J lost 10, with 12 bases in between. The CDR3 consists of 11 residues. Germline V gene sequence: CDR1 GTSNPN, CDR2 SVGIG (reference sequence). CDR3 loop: CAWSGSDEQFF. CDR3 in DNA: TGTGCCTGGTCGGGGAGCGACGAGCAGTTCTTC.

The CDR3 protein is CASSIGQSYLGPQHF. The CDR3 DNA is TGTGCCAGTAGTATCGGCCAGTCCTACCTAGGGCCCCAGCATTTT. This sequence joins TRBV19 and TRBJ1-5; unclear D gene. The CDR3 has 15 amino acids. Per the germline V gene, CDR1 is LNHDA and CDR2 is SQIVND (reference sequence). V gave up 3 bases and J gave up 9 bases, with 18 bases separating them. Complete variable domain (other parts from reference TRBV19 and TRBJ1-5): DGGITQSPKYLFRKEGQNVTLSCEQNLNHDAMYWYRQDPGQGLRLIYYSQIVNDFQKGDIAEGYSVSREKKESFPLTVTSAQKNPTAFYLCASSIGQSYLGPQHFGDGTRLSIL.